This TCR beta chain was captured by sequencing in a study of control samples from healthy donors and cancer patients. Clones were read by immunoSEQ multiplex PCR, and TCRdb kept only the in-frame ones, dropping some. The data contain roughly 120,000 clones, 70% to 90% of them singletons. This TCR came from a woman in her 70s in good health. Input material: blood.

Here the CDR3 reads CASSQAEGAGELFF. The CDR3 DNA reads as TGCGCCAGCAGCCAGGCGGAGGGTGCCGGGGAGCTGTTTTTT. The chain employs TRBV5-1 and TRBJ2-2; a possible D gene is TRBD2 (6 bases). The CDR3 sequence is 14 residues long. V was shortened by 4 bases and J by 6 bases, with 13 bases between the two germline ends. Looked up from germline, CDR1 is SGHRS and CDR2 is YFSETQ. Combining the CDR3 with reference TRBV5-1 and TRBJ2-2 gives the whole variable domain KAGVTQTPRYLIKTRGQQVTLSCSPISGHRSVSWYQQTPGQGLQFLFEYFSETQRNKGNFPGRFSGRQFSNSRSEMNVSTLELGDSALYLCASSQAEGAGELFFGEGSRLTVL.